These 7 T cell receptor beta chains came from one sample sequenced in a study of Graves' ophthalmopathy and Graves' hyperthyroidism. The study amplified TCR beta CDR3 regions using RNA transcripts. RT-PCR was first run with HTBI primers, then multiplex PCR in a second round. Each CDR3 protein is one row after TCRdb ran MiXCR on the multiplex PCR reads. The sample includes 350,000 to 450,000 distinct CDR3 sequences, about 17% of them seen just once. Source material: peripheral blood. All receptors derive from a woman under 30 with Graves' ophthalmopathy.

This clonotype has at least ten counts. The chain joins TRBV20-1 to TRBJ1-2; the match to TRBD1 covers 9 bases. Germline V lookup: CDR1 DFQATT, CDR2 SNEGSKA (reference sequence). The trim removed 1 base at V and 3 bases at J, leaving 3 bases unmatched. This CDR3 region has 14 residues. The CDR3 sequence: CSARGTGEDYGYTF. CDR3 in DNA: TGCAGTGCTAGAGGGACAGGGGAGGACTATGGCTACACCTTC.

This clonotype was detected ten times or more. This chain links TRBV5-1 with TRBJ1-1; 8 bases line up with TRBD1. CDR1 is SGHRS, CDR2 YFSETQ, per germline. Germline trimming cut 5 bases from V and 5 bases from J; bases unmatched to any gene: 8. The CDR3 has 14 amino acids. The CDR3 reads CASRLGQGGTEAFF. DNA for the CDR3: TGCGCCAGCAGATTAGGACAGGGTGGAACTGAAGCTTTCTTT.

The chain links TRBV20-1 to TRBJ2-7; possibly TRBD2 for D (5 bases). The ends were cut back, 6 bases at V and 7 bases at J, with 19 bases in the middle. Germline V CDR1 and CDR2: DFQATT, SNEGSKA (reference sequence). The CDR3 runs 13 residues. CDR3 sequence: CSAYSSSPGEQYF. For the CDR3, the DNA is TGCAGTGCCTACTCCAGTTCCCCGGGGGAGCAGTACTTC.

In its sample, this clonotype was seen many times. The chain is built from TRBV5-1 and TRBJ1-5; 7 bases are a match to TRBD1. The CDR3 extends over 17 amino acids. The germline V gene encodes CDR1 SGHRS and CDR2 YFSETQ. J gave up 4 bases and V 0 bases, and 10 bases lay outside the gene matches. The CDR3 is CASSLVIRGQRNQPQHF. The CDR3 DNA sequence: TGCGCCAGCAGCTTGGTAATAAGGGGGCAGAGGAATCAGCCCCAGCATTTT.

The J gene is TRBJ2-7, the V gene TRBV6-2 or TRBV6-3; the match to TRBD1 covers 7 bases. The CDR3 runs to 13 residues. J gave up 6 bases and V 6 bases, and 8 bases lay outside the gene matches. Germline CDR1 MNHEY, CDR2 SVGEGT. The CDR3 DNA is TGTGCCAGCAGCTCACGGGACAGTAGCGAGCAGTACTTC. Its protein is CASSSRDSSEQYF.

This clonotype was counted at least ten times. The rearrangement links TRBV6-2 or TRBV6-3 to TRBJ1-2; no firm D call. CDR3 size: 14 residues. Germline V gene data show CDR1 as MNHEY and CDR2 as SVGEGT. V shed 5 bases and J shed 4 bases, with 14 bases lying between them. The CDR3 bases are TGTGCCAGCAGTAGACCGACGGGAGGCTATGGCTACACCTTC. This gives the protein CASSRPTGGYGYTF.

This clonotype was detected many times. CDR3 sequence reads: CASSYSRGGNQPQHF. The CDR3, as DNA: TGTGCCAGCAGTTACTCCAGGGGCGGTAACCAGCCCCAGCATTTT. The rearrangement joins TRBV6-5 to TRBJ1-5; D may be TRBD1 (6 bases). CDR1 MNHEY and CDR2 SVGAGI come from the germline V gene. This CDR3 is built from 15 residues. The ends were cut back, 0 bases at V and 7 bases at J, with 13 bases in the middle.